This T cell receptor (beta chain) was identified during a study of PD-1 blockade in classical Hodgkin lymphoma. Relapse was seen in all patients after autologous stem cell transplantation, and brentuximab vedotin exposure was variable. Findings and caveats of the study: Newly diagnosed patients reportedly trailed healthy donors in baseline TCR diversity. Whereas CD4+ TCR diversity had risen significantly by C4D1, CD8+ TCR diversity had not.

As regards this clone: Antigen specificity is unknown.

The table came from immunoSEQ multiplex PCR; TCRdb's copy has only in-frame clones and leaves some out. The data hold around 91,000 clones, with approximately 80% observed a single time. The CDR3 is 14 residues long. Germline V gene lookup returns CDR1 MNHEY and CDR2 SMNVEV (reference sequence). Trimming cost V 6 bases and J 8 bases, with 19 bases left between them. This TCR was recovered from a human donor with classical Hodgkin lymphoma. This chain uses TRBV27 with TRBJ1-2, with D possibly TRBD1 on 5 matching bases. Sample: peripheral blood mononuclear cells (PBMCs), taken before the second cycle of nivolumab. The CDR3 coding sequence is TGTGCCAGCAGCCCTGGGACTCCCTCACGCGGCTACACCTTC. As protein: CASSPGTPSRGYTF.